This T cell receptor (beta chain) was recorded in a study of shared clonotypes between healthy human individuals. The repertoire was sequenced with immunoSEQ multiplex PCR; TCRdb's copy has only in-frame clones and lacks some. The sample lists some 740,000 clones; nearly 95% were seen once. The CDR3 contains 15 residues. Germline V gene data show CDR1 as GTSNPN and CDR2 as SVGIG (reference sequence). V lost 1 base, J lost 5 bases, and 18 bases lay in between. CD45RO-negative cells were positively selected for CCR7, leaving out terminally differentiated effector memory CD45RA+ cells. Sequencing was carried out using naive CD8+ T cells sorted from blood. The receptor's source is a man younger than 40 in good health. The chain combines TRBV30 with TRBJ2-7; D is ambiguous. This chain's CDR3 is CAWSAAVEPLHEQYF. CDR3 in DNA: TGTGCCTGGAGTGCGGCGGTCGAGCCTCTCCACGAGCAGTACTTC.